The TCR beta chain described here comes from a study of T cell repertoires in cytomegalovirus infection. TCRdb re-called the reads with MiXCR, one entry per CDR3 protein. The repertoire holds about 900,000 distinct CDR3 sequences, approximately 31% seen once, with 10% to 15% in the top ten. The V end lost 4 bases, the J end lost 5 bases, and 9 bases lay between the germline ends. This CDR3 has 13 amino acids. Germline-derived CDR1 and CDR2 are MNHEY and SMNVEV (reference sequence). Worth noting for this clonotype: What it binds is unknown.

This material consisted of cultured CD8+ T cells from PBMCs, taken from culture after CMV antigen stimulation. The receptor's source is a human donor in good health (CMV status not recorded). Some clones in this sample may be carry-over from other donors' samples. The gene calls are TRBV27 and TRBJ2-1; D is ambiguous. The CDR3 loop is CASSSLPHNEQFF. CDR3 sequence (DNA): TGTGCCAGCAGTTCCCTTCCCCACAATGAGCAGTTCTTC.